This TCR beta chain was sequenced for a study of blood T cells in healthy people across ages. Findings and caveats of the study: The recorded TCR beta diversity per million T cells decreased in a roughly linear manner with age.

In its sample, this clonotype was seen a few times. Its antigen is undetermined. Then a second PCR, running about 6 to 12 cycles, was carried out with a sample-barcoded 5' primer and a J-beta primer mix. One entry per CDR3 protein, called by TCRdb with MiXCR from the 5' RACE reads. The table includes more than 900,000 distinct CDR3 sequences, 25% to 35% detected once. The germline CDR1 and CDR2 sequences are SEHNR and FQNEAQ (reference sequence). Trimming cost V 5 bases and J 6 bases, with 13 bases left between them. The CDR3 has 13 amino acids. Total RNA, at least 6 micrograms per sample, came from PBMCs. These same data were also listed under a study on T cells of mothers and their children.

The receptor was isolated from a woman aged 40 to 50 in good health. Sequenced material: blood. The chain joins TRBV7-9 to TRBJ1-1; D is ambiguous. In DNA form, the CDR3 reads TGTGCCAGCAGCACCCTAAGAGACCCTGAAGCTTTCTTT. Amino acids: CASSTLRDPEAFF.